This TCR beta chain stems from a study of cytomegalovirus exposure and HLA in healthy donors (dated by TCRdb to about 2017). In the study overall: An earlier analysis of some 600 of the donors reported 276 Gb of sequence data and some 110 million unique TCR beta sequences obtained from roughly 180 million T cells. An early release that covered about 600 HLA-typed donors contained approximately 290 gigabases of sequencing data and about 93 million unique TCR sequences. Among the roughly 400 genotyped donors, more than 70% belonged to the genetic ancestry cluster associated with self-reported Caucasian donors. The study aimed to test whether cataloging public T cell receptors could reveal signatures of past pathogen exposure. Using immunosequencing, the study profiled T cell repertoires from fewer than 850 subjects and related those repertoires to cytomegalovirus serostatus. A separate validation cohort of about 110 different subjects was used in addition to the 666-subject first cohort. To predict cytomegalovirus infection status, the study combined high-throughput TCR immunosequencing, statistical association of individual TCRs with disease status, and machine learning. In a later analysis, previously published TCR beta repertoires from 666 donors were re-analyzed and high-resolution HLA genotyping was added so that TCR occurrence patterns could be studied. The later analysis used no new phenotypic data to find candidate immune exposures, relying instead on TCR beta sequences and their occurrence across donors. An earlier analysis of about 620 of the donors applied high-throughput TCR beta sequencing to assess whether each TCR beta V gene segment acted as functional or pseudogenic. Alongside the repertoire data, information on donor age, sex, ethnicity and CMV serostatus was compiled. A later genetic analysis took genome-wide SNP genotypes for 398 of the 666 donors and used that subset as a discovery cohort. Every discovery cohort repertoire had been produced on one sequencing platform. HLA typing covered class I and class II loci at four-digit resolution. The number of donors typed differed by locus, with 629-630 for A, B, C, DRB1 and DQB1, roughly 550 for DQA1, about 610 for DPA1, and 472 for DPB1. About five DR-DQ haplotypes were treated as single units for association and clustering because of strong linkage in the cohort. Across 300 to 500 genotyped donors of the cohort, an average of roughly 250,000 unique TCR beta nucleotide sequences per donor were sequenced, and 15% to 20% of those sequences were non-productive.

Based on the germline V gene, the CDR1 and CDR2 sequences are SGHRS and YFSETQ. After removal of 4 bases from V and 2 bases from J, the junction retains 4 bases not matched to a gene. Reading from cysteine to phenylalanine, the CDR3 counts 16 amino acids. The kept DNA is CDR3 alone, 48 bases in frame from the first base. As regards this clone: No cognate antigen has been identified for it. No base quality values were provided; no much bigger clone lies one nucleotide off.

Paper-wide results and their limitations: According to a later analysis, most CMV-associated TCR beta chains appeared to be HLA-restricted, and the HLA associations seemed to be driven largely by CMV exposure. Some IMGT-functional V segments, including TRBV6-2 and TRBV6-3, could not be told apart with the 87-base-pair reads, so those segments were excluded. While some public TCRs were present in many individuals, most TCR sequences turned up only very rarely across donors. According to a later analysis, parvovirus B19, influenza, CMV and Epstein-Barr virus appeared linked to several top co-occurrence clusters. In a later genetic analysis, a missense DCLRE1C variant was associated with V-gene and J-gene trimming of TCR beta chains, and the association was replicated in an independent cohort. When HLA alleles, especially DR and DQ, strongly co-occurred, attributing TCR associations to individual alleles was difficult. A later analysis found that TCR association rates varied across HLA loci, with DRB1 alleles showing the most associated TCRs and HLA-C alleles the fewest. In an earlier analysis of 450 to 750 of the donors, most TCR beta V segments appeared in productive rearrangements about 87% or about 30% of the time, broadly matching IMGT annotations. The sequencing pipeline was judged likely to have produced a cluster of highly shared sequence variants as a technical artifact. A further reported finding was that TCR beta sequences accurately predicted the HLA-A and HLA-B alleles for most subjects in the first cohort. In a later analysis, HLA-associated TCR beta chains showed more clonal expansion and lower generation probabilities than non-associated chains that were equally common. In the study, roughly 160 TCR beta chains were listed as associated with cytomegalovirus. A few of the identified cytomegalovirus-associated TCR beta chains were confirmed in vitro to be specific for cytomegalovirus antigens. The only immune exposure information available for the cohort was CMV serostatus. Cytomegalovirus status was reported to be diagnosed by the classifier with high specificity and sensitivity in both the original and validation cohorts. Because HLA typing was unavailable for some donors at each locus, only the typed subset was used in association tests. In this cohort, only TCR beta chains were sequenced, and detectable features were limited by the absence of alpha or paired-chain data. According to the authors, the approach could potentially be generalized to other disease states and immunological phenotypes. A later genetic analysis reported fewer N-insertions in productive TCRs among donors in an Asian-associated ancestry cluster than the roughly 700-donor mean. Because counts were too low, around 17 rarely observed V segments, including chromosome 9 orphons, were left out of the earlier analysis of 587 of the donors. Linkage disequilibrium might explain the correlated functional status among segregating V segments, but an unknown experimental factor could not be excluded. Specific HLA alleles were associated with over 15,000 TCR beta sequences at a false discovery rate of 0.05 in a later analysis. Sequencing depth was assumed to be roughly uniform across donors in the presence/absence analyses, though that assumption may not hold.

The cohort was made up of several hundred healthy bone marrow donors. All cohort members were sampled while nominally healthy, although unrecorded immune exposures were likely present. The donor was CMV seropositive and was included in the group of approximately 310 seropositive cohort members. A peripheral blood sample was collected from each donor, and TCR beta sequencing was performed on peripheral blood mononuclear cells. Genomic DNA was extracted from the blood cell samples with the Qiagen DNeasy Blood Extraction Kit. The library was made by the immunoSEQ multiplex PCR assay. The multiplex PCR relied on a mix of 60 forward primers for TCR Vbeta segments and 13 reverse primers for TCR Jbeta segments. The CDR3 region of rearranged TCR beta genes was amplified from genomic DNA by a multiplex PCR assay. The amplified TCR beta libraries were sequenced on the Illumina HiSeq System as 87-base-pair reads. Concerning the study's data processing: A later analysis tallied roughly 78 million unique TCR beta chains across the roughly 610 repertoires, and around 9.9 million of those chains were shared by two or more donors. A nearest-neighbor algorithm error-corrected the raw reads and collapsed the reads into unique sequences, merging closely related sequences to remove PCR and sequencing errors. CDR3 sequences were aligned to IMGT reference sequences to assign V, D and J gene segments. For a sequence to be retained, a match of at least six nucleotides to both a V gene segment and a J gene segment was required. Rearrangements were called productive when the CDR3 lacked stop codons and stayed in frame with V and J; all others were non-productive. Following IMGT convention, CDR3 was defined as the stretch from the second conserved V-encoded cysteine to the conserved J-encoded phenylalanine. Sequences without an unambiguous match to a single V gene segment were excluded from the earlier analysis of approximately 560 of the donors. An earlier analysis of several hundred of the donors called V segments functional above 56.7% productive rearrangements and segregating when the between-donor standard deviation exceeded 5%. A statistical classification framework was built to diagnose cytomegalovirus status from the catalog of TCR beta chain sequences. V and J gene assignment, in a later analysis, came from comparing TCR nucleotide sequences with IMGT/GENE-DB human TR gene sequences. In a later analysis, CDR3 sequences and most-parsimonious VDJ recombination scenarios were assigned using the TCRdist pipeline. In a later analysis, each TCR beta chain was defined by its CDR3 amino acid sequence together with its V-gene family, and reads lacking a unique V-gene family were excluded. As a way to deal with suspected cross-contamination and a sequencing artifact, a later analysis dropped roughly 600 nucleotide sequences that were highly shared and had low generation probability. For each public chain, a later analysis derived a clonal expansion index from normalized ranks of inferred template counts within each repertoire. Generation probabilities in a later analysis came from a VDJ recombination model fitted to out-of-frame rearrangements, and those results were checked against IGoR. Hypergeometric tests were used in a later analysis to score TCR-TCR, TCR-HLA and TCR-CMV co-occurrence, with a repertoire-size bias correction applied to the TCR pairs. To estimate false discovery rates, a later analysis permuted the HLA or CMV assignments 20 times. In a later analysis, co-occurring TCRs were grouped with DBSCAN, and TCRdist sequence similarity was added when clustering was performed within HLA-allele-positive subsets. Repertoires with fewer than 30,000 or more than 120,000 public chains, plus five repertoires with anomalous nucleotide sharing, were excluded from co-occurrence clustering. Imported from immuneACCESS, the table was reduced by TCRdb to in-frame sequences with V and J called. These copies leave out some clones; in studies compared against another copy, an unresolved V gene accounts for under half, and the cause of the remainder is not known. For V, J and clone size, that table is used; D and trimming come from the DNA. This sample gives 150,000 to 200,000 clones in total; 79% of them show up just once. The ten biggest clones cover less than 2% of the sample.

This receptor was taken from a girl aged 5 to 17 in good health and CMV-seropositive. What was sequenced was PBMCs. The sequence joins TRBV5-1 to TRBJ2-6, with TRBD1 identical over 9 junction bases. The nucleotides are TGCGCCAGCAGCACCCGGGACAGGGCTGGGGCCAACGTCCTGACTTTC. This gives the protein CASSTRDRAGANVLTF.